These 3 T cell receptor beta chains came from one sample sequenced in a study of vaccination effects on CD4 cells after COVID-19. Culturing for around 10 days preceded CD4+ T cell isolation. These receptors lack a known antigen. TCRdb's table, derived via immunoSEQ multiplex PCR, lists solely in-frame clones and lacks some. The sample lists roughly 50,000 clones, more than 65% seen once, with about 5% in the top ten. Sequenced material: CD4+ T cells from PBMCs cultured without peptide, taken before COVID-19 vaccination. The receptors were sampled from a human donor who received a COVID-19 vaccine.

This clone was detected once. CDR3 bases: TGTGCCAGCAGTTTCCCACTAGCGGGAGGGAGCTACGAGCAGTACTTC. Encoded protein: CASSFPLAGGSYEQYF. This chain uses TRBV28 with TRBJ2-7, with 13 bases aligning to TRBD2. CDR1 is MDHEN and CDR2 is SYDVKM in the germline V gene. V gave up 3 bases and J gave up 3 bases; unmatched junction bases: 5. The CDR3 sequence is 16 residues long. The entire variable domain, with the rest obtained from reference TRBV28 and TRBJ2-7, is as follows: DVKVTQSSRYLVKRTGEKVFLECVQDMDHENMFWYRQDPGLGLRLIYFSYDVKMKEKGDIPEGYSVSREKKERFSLILESASTNQTSMYLCASSFPLAGGSYEQYFGPGTRLTVT.

The chain combines TRBV7-2 with TRBJ2-1; no clear D. Deletions cut 0 bases from V and 16 bases from J, with 16 bases between. The CDR3 sequence is 13 residues long. The germline gives CDR1 SGHTA, CDR2 FQGNSA. The CDR3, as DNA: TGTGCCAGCAGCTTAGCCCTTGGTCAACCCCCATTCTTC. Translation: CASSLALGQPPFF.

This clone was seen a few times. The J gene is TRBJ1-2, the V gene TRBV19, with 7 bases identical to TRBD1. The CDR3 has 14 amino acids. Losses at the gene ends were 7 bases for V and 5 bases for J; bases not matched to a gene: 10. CDR1 is LNHDA and CDR2 is SQIVND in the germline V gene (reference sequence). The CDR3 DNA reads as TGTGCCAGTAAATCAAGGGACAGAGTTTATGGCTACACCTTC. As protein: CASKSRDRVYGYTF. Combining the CDR3 with reference TRBV19 and TRBJ1-2 gives the whole variable domain DGGITQSPKYLFRKEGQNVTLSCEQNLNHDAMYWYRQDPGQGLRLIYYSQIVNDFQKGDIAEGYSVSREKKESFPLTVTSAQKNPTAFYLCASKSRDRVYGYTFGSGTRLTVV.